This TCR beta chain was captured by sequencing in a study of blood T cell repertoires in COVID-19 (TCRdb year 2020). The study in broad terms: The collaborator samples originated in the United States, Italy and Spain and spanned the acute and convalescent phases of COVID-19. The repertoires were released in a freely available public database intended as a resource for research on the immune response to SARS-CoV-2. Deeply sampled blood TCRbeta repertoires from subjects exposed to, actively infected with, or recovered from COVID-19 were included in the dataset. The samples were drawn from two sources: the first 160 participants of the ongoing ImmuneRACE study, and 950 to 1,500 subjects contributed by 6 global collaborators. The prospective study material was composed of cDNA or gDNA derived from T cells, B-cell-depleted T cells, or PBMCs. HLA class I and class II types, where available, came from metadata supplied by the sample provider rather than from assay-based typing. A de-identified subject ID, COVID-19 status, age in years and sex were almost always included in the sample metadata. Study-wide conclusions, independent of this receptor: The amount of clinical and demographic metadata varied by source and participant and was provided uncurated.

As concerns this clone: This clone's antigen is unknown. Per-base quality was not reported, and no clone a single base away is much larger than it.

The immunoSEQ Assay, a bias-controlled multiplex PCR, was used to amplify TCRbeta CDR3 regions from genomic DNA. Under the source paper's analysis protocol: Within the assay, amplification of reference gene primers was used to estimate how many nucleated cells each sample contained. Sequence reads were collapsed and filtered to measure the absolute abundance of every unique TCRbeta CDR3 rearrangement. For each sample, productive Simpson clonality was calculated as the square root of Simpson's diversity index over productive rearrangements. The source is immuneACCESS, and TCRdb retained only in-frame sequences with V and J called. Part of the clones is not carried over; for the studies checked, unresolved V genes explain less than half of this, and the remainder is unexplained. V, J and clone size were drawn from that table, and D and trimming were deduced from the DNA. Within this sample are 200,000 to 300,000 clones, with about four fifths of them counted one time only. The ten largest clones capture approximately 10% of the sample.

The CDR3 spans 16 residues, from the cysteine through the phenylalanine. Kept here is only the CDR3 DNA, which spans 48 bases and is read in frame from base 1. Germline trimming: 5 bases from V, 0 bases from J; junction bases outside gene matches: 8. CDR1 is given as SGHTS and CDR2 as YDEGEE, both from the germline V gene. The collaborating institutions used their own protocols to collect whole blood in K2EDTA tubes. Collaborator samples were shipped for TCRbeta analysis as frozen whole blood, isolated PBMCs, or DNA extracted from either sample type. Sequenced: peripheral blood. This clonotype was sampled from a woman aged 80 or over with acute or convalescent COVID-19. Recombination joined TRBV5-8 with TRBJ1-3, with 7 bases matching TRBD1. The base sequence is TGTGCCAGCAGACCCAGAGGGACAGCCTCTGGAAACACCATATATTTT. Its coded protein is CASRPRGTASGNTIYF.